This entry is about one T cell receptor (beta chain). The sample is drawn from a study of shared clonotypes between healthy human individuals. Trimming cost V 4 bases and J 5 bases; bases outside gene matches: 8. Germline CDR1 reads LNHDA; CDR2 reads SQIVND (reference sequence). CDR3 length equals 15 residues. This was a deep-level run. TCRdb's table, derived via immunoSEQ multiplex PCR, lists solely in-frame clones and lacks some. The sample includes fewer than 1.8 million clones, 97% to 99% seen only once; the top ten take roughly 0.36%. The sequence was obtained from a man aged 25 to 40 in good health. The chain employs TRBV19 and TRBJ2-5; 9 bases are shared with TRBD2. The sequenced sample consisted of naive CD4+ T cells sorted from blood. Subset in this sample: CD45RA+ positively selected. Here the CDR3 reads CASSSGRAPGETQYF. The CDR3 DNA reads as TGTGCCAGTAGTAGCGGGAGGGCCCCGGGGGAGACCCAGTACTTC.